Listed below are T cell receptor beta chains from one sample, sequenced in a study of graft-versus-host responses after intestinal transplantation. Libraries were prepared by immunoSEQ multiplex PCR; TCRdb keeps only in-frame clonotypes and omits some of them. The table has more than 8,000 clones, 85% to 95% seen once. Sequencing used PBMCs, obtained 30 to 33 days after intestinal transplant. The source is a human patient who received an intestinal transplant, so some T cells may come from the graft donor. The CDR3 runs from the conserved cysteine through the conserved F or W. Each record gives: clone size, J gene, D gene, V gene, CDR3 DNA, CDR3 protein. A D gene is named only where the DNA matches it firmly. Rows may omit the clone size; those that give it use once, few, many or a size class.

- TRBJ2-5 - TRBV20-1 TGCAGTGCTGGATTAATGGAGGCCCAGTACTTC CSAGLMEAQYF
- TRBJ2-2 TRBD2 TRBV6-4 TGTGCCAGCAGTGACACGGGGGGTGACACCGGGGAGCTGTTTTTT CASSDTGGDTGELFF
- TRBJ1-2 - TRBV14 TGTGCCAGCAGCCATGGCCCCGGGGCTAACTATGGCTACACCTTC CASSHGPGANYGYTF
- TRBJ2-7 - TRBV5-8 TGTGCCAGCAGCTTGGGGGGGAGCGAGCAGTACTTC CASSLGGSEQYF
- TRBJ2-7 TRBD1 TRBV4-1 TGCGCCAGCAGCCAAAGGACAGGGGAATACGAGCAGTACTTC CASSQRTGEYEQYF
- TRBJ1-1 - TRBV11-1 TGTGCCAGCAGCCGGGACTCAGCTTTCTTT CASSRDSAFF
once TRBJ2-1 TRBD2 TRBV7-6 TGTGCCAGCAGCTGGGGACTAGCTCTGAATGAGCAGTTCTTC CASSWGLALNEQFF
- TRBJ2-7 TRBD1 TRBV27 TGTGCCAGCAGGATGGGGACAGTCTACGAGCAGTACTTC CASRMGTVYEQYF
- TRBJ2-7 - TRBV10-3 TGTGCCATCAGTGAGGGTAAAGGTGGTTATGACGAGCAGTACTTC CAISEGKGGYDEQYF
- TRBJ2-4 TRBD2 TRBV9 TGTGCCAGCAGCGTAGGACTAGCGGGGGTCAAAAACATTCAGTACTTC CASSVGLAGVKNIQYF
- TRBJ1-2 - TRBV4-1 TGCGCCAGCAGCCTGGTTAACTATGGCTACACCTTC CASSLVNYGYTF
- TRBJ2-5 TRBD2 TRBV4-1 TGCGCCAGCAGCCACCCCAAGGACGGGAGGGAGCAAGAGACCCAGTACTTC CASSHPKDGREQETQYF
once TRBJ1-1 TRBD1 TRBV27 TGTGCCAGCAAACCCGGAGGGACAGGTGTCATGAACACTGAAGCTTTCTTT CASKPGGTGVMNTEAFF
- TRBJ2-1 - TRBV12-5 TGTGCTAGTGGCCTGAGCGGGACACTAACAAAGGAGCAGTTCTTC CASGLSGTLTKEQFF
- TRBJ1-1 TRBD1 TRBV6-6 TGTGCCAGCAGTTACGGGACAGTTCTTGGTGAAGCTTTCTTT CASSYGTVLGEAFF
- TRBJ2-2 - TRBV30 TGTGCCTGGAGCGGGATCCGGGGGACCGGGGAGCTGTTTTTT CAWSGIRGTGELFF
- TRBJ1-5 - TRBV6-6 TGTGCCAGCAGTTACTCACCAGGGAGTCAGCCCCAGCATTTT CASSYSPGSQPQHF
- TRBJ2-5 - TRBV5-6 TGTGCCAGCAGCTTGGCCGGCGGGGGCATGGAGACCCAGTACTTC CASSLAGGGMETQYF
- TRBJ2-1 TRBD2 TRBV6-4 TGTGCCAGCAGTGACTCAGCGGGGGGGTTCAATGAGCAGTTCTTC CASSDSAGGFNEQFF
once TRBJ2-3 TRBD2 TRBV15 TGTGCCACCAGCAGAGGACGGGGGGGCACAGATACGCAGTATTTT CATSRGRGGTDTQYF
- TRBJ1-5 - TRBV25-1 TGTGCCACCACCGGGGACGATAGCAATCAGCCCCAGCATTTT CATTGDDSNQPQHF
few TRBJ2-1 TRBD1 TRBV4-2 TGTGCCAGCAGCCAAGTACGGGACAGAGACAATGAGCAGTTCTTC CASSQVRDRDNEQFF
- TRBJ2-2 - TRBV7-2 TGTGCCAGCAGCTCCCTTTTTTACACCGGGGAGCTGTTTTTT CASSSLFYTGELFF
- TRBJ1-2 - TRBV5-6 TGTGCCAGCAGCTTGGAGACCTCGAGCTATGGCTACACCTTC CASSLETSSYGYTF
- TRBJ1-2 TRBD1 TRBV2 TGTGCCAGCAGGGACAGGGGGCGCCAGGCATATGGCTACACCTTC CASRDRGRQAYGYTF
large TRBJ2-1 - TRBV5-1 TGCGCCAGCAGCTTGAGGGGCTACAATGAGCAGTTCTTC CASSLRGYNEQFF
- TRBJ2-2 - TRBV10-1 TGCGCCAGCAGCAAAGGGACAAAAACCACCGGGGAGCTGTTTTTT CASSKGTKTTGELFF
- TRBJ1-2 - TRBV19 TGTGCCAGCAGCGACCTGACAATTAACTATGGCTACACCTTC CASSDLTINYGYTF
- TRBJ1-1 TRBD1 TRBV5-6 TGTGCCAGCAGCCCACACGACAGGGCGAACACTGAAGCTTTCTTT CASSPHDRANTEAFF
- TRBJ2-7 TRBD1 TRBV30 TGTGCCTGGAGTCGGGACAGGCTTAACGAGCAGTACTTC CAWSRDRLNEQYF
few TRBJ2-3 - TRBV6-4 TGTGCCAGCAGTGACTCGGTTACAGATACGCAGTATTTT CASSDSVTDTQYF
- TRBJ1-1 - TRBV9 TGTGCCAGCAGCGTAGGGGGCACTGAAGCTTTCTTT CASSVGGTEAFF
- TRBJ1-3 - TRBV5-1 TGCGCCAGCAGCTTGGGGGGTTTGGTCTCTGGAAACACCATATATTTT CASSLGGLVSGNTIYF
- TRBJ2-4 TRBD2 TRBV7-9 TGTGCCAGCAGCCTCGGGACTAGCGGGGGGCTAGCCAAAAACATTCAGTACTTC CASSLGTSGGLAKNIQYF
- TRBJ1-5 - TRBV14 TGTGCCAGCAGCCAAGGGGAGTCTCAGCCCCAGCATTTT CASSQGESQPQHF
- TRBJ2-1 TRBD1 TRBV5-3 TGTGCCAGCCTCACACGGGACAGAGAATGGGATGAGCAGTTCTTC CASLTRDREWDEQFF
- TRBJ2-3 TRBD2 TRBV5-1 TGCGCCAGCAGCTTCAGCGGGGCTAGCACAGATACGCAGTATTTT CASSFSGASTDTQYF
- TRBJ1-1 - TRBV7-9 TGTGCCAGCAGCTCGGTGAGTCGGTACACTGAAGCTTTCTTT CASSSVSRYTEAFF
- TRBJ1-5 - TRBV23-1 TGCGCCAGCAATCCTCCCGGGAGCGACCGGCTCCAGCCCCAGCATTTT CASNPPGSDRLQPQHF
- TRBJ2-7 - TRBV9 TGTGCCAGCAGACCGCGAGGGCAGATCATTGTCTACGAGCAGTACTTC CASRPRGQIIVYEQYF
- TRBJ2-5 TRBD2 TRBV5-3 TGTGCCAGAAGCTTGGGACTAGCGGGGGGCCGGAAGACCCAGTACTTC CARSLGLAGGRKTQYF
- TRBJ2-2 - TRBV10-1 TGCGCCAGCAGTGGGGGAACCGGGGAGCTGTTTTTT CASSGGTGELFF